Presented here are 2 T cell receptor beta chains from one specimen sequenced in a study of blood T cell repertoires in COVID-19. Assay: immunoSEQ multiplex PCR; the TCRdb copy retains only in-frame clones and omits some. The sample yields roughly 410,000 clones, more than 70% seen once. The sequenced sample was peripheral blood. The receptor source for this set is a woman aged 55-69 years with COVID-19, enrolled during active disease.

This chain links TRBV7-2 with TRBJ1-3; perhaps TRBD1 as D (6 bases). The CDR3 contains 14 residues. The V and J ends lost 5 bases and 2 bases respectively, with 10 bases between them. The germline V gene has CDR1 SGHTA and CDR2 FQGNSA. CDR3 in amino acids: CASSAGVAGNTIYF. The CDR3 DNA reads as TGTGCCAGCAGCGCAGGGGTTGCTGGAAACACCATATATTTT.

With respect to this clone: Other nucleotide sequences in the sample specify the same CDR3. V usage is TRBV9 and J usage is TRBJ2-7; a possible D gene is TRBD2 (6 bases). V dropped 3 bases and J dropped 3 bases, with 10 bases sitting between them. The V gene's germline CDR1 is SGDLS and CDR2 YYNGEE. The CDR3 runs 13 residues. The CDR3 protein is CASSGGLGYEQYF. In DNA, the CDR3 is TGTGCCAGCAGCGGGGGACTCGGCTACGAGCAGTACTTC.